The 14 T cell receptor beta chains below all came from one sample that was sequenced in a study of cytomegalovirus exposure and HLA in healthy donors (dated by TCRdb to about 2017). The receptor library was made with the immunoSEQ multiplex PCR assay. TCRdb's version of the immuneACCESS table is confined to in-frame rearrangements and falls short of the full clone set. An unresolved V gene accounts for under half of the shortfall where checked; the remainder is of unknown origin. This sample is represented by about 270,000 clones; 65% to 90% of them were singletons. 0.9% to 1.1% of the sample goes to the ten largest clones. Source material: PBMCs. Receptors were obtained from a woman aged 18-30 years in good health and CMV-seronegative.

The gene calls are TRBV18 and TRBJ2-3, with TRBD2 identical over 10 bases. With 3 bases clipped from V and 4 bases from J, the junction kept 10 bases outside the gene matches. Germline V CDR1 and CDR2: KGHSH, LQKENI. CDR3 length: 17 residues. CDR3 protein: CASSPISGTSAADTQYF. CDR3 nucleotides: TGTGCCAGCTCACCGATTTCCGGGACTAGCGCCGCAGATACGCAGTATTTT.

CDR3 sequence: CASSSGRGFYEQYF. The CDR3 DNA reads as TGTGCCAGCAGCTCGGGGAGGGGATTCTACGAGCAGTACTTC. The rearrangement uses TRBV5-4 and TRBJ2-7, with 7 bases matching TRBD2. This CDR3 comprises 14 residues. The V segment lost 3 bases and the J segment 3 bases; nucleotides outside the gene matches: 6. Germline-derived CDR1 and CDR2 are SGHNT and YYREEE (reference sequence).

The chain is built from TRBV29-1 and TRBJ1-2; TRBD1 agrees at 7 bases. The germline CDR1 and CDR2 sequences are SQVTM and ANQGSEA. The V gene end was trimmed by 7 bases and the J gene end by 7 bases; junction bases not matched to a gene: 15. The CDR3 has 14 residues. CDR3 DNA: TGCAGCGCTACTCTGACAGGGTTCCTTGTTGGCTACACCTTC. It yields the protein CSATLTGFLVGYTF.

The chain has TRBV6-5 and TRBJ1-2; tentative D call: TRBD1 (5 bases). The CDR3 totals 14 residues. Germline assignment: CDR1 MNHEY and CDR2 SVGAGI. V lost 0 bases and J lost 2, with 7 bases in between. This chain's CDR3 is CASSYSRQNYGYTF. CDR3 sequence (DNA): TGTGCCAGCAGTTACTCGAGACAGAACTATGGCTACACCTTC.

The V gene is TRBV5-1, the J gene TRBJ2-7; tentatively, D is TRBD1 (6 bases). V lost 0 bases and J 3 bases, leaving 16 bases between the germline ends. This CDR3 comprises 16 residues. CDR1 SGHRS and CDR2 YFSETQ come from the germline V gene. CDR3 protein: CASSLEFQGMSYEQYF. The CDR3 nucleotides are TGCGCCAGCAGCTTGGAGTTTCAGGGGATGAGCTACGAGCAGTACTTC.

This clone was seen just once. The J gene is TRBJ1-2, the V gene TRBV14, with TRBD1 matching over 7 bases. J lost 4 bases, V lost 1 base, and 3 bases had no gene match. CDR3 length: 14 residues. Germline CDR1 is SGHDN and CDR2 is FVKESK. The DNA for the CDR3 is TGTGCCAGCAGCCAAGTGACAGGGATCTATGGCTACACCTTC. Amino acids: CASSQVTGIYGYTF.

The chain employs TRBV6-5 and TRBJ2-1; 7 nucleotides match TRBD1. There are 13 residues in the CDR3. V lost 0 bases and J lost 10; bases outside the gene matches: 3. CDR1 and CDR2 from the germline V gene are MNHEY and SVGAGI. The CDR3, as DNA: TGTGCCAGCAGTTACTCGAGGGACAGCGAGCAGTTCTTC. This translates into CASSYSRDSEQFF.

The chain links TRBV2 to TRBJ2-3, with TRBD2 matching 8 bases. This CDR3 has 16 amino acids. With V trimmed by 6 bases and J by 5 bases, 13 bases remained unmatched. Germline CDR1 is SNHLY and CDR2 is FYNNEI. The DNA of the CDR3 is TGTGCCAGCAGGGTTCAGCCGGGGGGGCTGAGAGATACGCAGTATTTT. Translated: CASRVQPGGLRDTQYF.

The V call is TRBV5-1, the J call TRBJ2-7; 13 bases align to TRBD2. Germline CDR1 is SGHRS and CDR2 is YFSETQ. V was pared by 3 bases and J by 1 base, with 4 bases of the junction left unmatched. The CDR3 spans 16 residues. Here the CDR3 DNA reads TGCGCCAGCAGCTGGGGACTAGCGGGGAATTCCTACGAGCAGTACTTC. Encoded protein: CASSWGLAGNSYEQYF.

V gene TRBV5-4 combines with J gene TRBJ1-2; TRBD1 agrees at 7 bases. CDR1 is SGHNT and CDR2 is YYREEE in the germline V gene (reference sequence). V dropped 0 bases and J dropped 7; count of bases not matched to a gene: 6. This CDR3 spans 14 amino acids. The CDR3 reads CASSLETGNGGYTF. In DNA form, the CDR3 reads TGTGCCAGCAGCTTGGAGACAGGGAACGGTGGCTACACCTTC.

V is TRBV19 and J is TRBJ1-4; 7 positions agree with TRBD1. CDR3 length: 15 amino acids. Germline V gives CDR1 LNHDA, CDR2 SQIVND (reference sequence). The junction had 7 bases not matched to a gene; V was cut back by 4 bases and J by 5 bases. The DNA of the CDR3 is TGTGCCAGTAGTACGACAGGGCGGCGGAATGAAAAACTGTTTTTT. It encodes CASSTTGRRNEKLFF.

This sequence joins TRBV2 and TRBJ2-1; D unclear. CDR3 length: 13 residues. The germline V gene has CDR1 SNHLY and CDR2 FYNNEI. Trimming removed 7 bases at V and 3 bases at J, with 10 bases between. The DNA for the CDR3 is TGTGCCAGCACCTTTGACAACTACAATGAGCAGTTCTTC. Translation gives CASTFDNYNEQFF. Together with reference TRBV2 and TRBJ2-1, the CDR3 gives the full variable domain: EPEVTQTPSHQVTQMGQEVILRCVPISNHLYFYWYRQILGQKVEFLVSFYNNEISEKSEIFDDQFSVERPDGSNFTLKIRSTKLEDSAMYFCASTFDNYNEQFFGPGTRLTVL.

V usage is TRBV14 and J usage is TRBJ2-3, with 7 positions matching TRBD2. The CDR3 consists of 20 residues. The V and J ends lost 2 bases and 5 bases, in that order; junction bases with no gene match: 22. Germline CDR1 and CDR2: SGHDN and FVKESK. In DNA, the CDR3 is TGTGCCAGCAGCCAAATTCTTGGTGAGCGGGGATCGACTCCGGGAGATACGCAGTATTTT. Translated, it gives CASSQILGERGSTPGDTQYF.

This clone was observed once. CDR3 nucleotides: TGTGCCAGCAGCTTGGCCAGCGGGAGGGCCAGGTACGAGCAGTACTTC. Encoded protein: CASSLASGRARYEQYF. The chain carries TRBV5-6 and TRBJ2-7, with 10 bases lining up with TRBD2. CDR3 length equals 16 residues. With 0 bases clipped from V and 4 bases from J, the junction kept 7 bases outside the gene matches. Germline assignment: CDR1 SGHDT and CDR2 YYEEEE.